A single sample is the source of the 14 T cell receptor beta chains below, sequenced in a study of blood T cell repertoires in COVID-19. Method: immunoSEQ multiplex PCR; TCRdb's copy keeps in-frame clones and lacks some. The table shows 150,000 to 200,000 clones, with 84% occurring only once. Material: peripheral blood. The receptors derive from a woman aged 70 to 79 with COVID-19, enrolled during active disease.

The chain links TRBV7-3 to TRBJ2-5, with TRBD1 as a possible D gene (7 bases). Germline V gene data show CDR1 as SGHTA and CDR2 as FQGTGA. Trimming stripped 5 bases from V and 5 bases from J, with 15 bases between. This CDR3 has 14 residues. CDR3: CASSEGAGRETQYF. The CDR3 DNA reads TGTGCCAGCAGCGAGGGGGCAGGGAGGGAGACCCAGTACTTC. Complete variable domain (other parts from reference TRBV7-3 and TRBJ2-5): GAGVSQTPSNKVTEKGKYVELRCDPISGHTALYWYRQSLGQGPEFLIYFQGTGAADDSGLPNDRFFAVRPEGSVSTLKIQRTERGDSAVYLCASSEGAGRETQYFGPGTRLLVL.

This clone occurred a few times. The chain employs TRBV5-1 and TRBJ2-3; 8 nucleotides match TRBD1. Trimming at V came to 4 bases and at J to 6 bases, leaving 7 bases not matched to a gene. CDR3 length: 14 amino acids. Germline CDR1 is SGHRS and CDR2 is YFSETQ. The DNA for the CDR3 is TGCGCCAGCAGCAATGGACAGGGTCGGGATACGCAGTATTTT. This encodes CASSNGQGRDTQYF.

The CDR3, as DNA: TGCGCCAGCTCCCGAGGGGGACTAGCGGGGGTCAACACAGATACGCAGTATTTT. Amino acids: CASSRGGLAGVNTDTQYF. The chain couples TRBV10-1 to TRBJ2-3, with TRBD2 identical over 14 bases. CDR1 WNHNN and CDR2 SYGVQD come from the germline V gene (reference sequence). The CDR3 has 18 amino acids. Trimming at V came to 8 bases and at J to 2 bases, leaving 12 bases not matched to a gene.

The chain combines TRBV12-5 with TRBJ1-5; 8 bases line up with TRBD1. Germline trimming cut 5 bases from V and 5 bases from J; bases unmatched to any gene: 2. This CDR3 contains 13 residues. CDR1 LGHNT and CDR2 FRNRAP come from the germline V gene. The CDR3 is CASGPTGDQPQHF. CDR3 coding DNA: TGTGCTAGTGGTCCGACAGGGGATCAGCCCCAGCATTTT.

The chain's CDR3 is CAISESNRGTQYF. In DNA form, the CDR3 reads TGTGCCATCAGTGAGTCGAATCGGGGGACCCAGTACTTC. V gene TRBV10-3 combines with J gene TRBJ2-5, with D possibly matching TRBD2 (5 bases). CDR3 length: 13 amino acids. With 0 bases removed from V and 7 bases from J, the gap between germline ends came to 9 bases. Germline V lookup: CDR1 ENHRY, CDR2 SYGVKD.

This clone was found a few times. The chain couples TRBV2 to TRBJ2-5, with a tentative D call TRBD2 (5 bases). Trimming stripped 7 bases from V and 5 bases from J, with 11 bases between. From germline, CDR1 is SNHLY and CDR2 FYNNEI. This CDR3 has 12 amino acids. In DNA, the CDR3 is TGTGCCAGCACCTCGGGGTGGGAGACCCAGTACTTC. It specifies CASTSGWETQYF.

J is TRBJ1-4 and V is TRBV2; 11 nucleotides match TRBD1. The CDR3 is 14 amino acids. The germline V gene has CDR1 SNHLY and CDR2 FYNNEI. V shed 7 bases and J 8 bases; nucleotides not matched to a gene: 6. CDR3 coding DNA: TGTGCCAGCAAGCCGGGACAGGGGGAGGAAAAACTGTTTTTT. It translates to CASKPGQGEEKLFF.

This rearrangement joins TRBV28 to TRBJ1-5; D gene unclear. The germline gives CDR1 MDHEN, CDR2 SYDVKM. Trimming shortened V by 8 bases and J by 7 bases, and 15 bases separated the two germline ends. This CDR3 contains 13 residues. CDR3 sequence: CASAEGVWQPQHF. The CDR3 DNA reads as TGTGCCAGCGCTGAGGGAGTGTGGCAGCCCCAGCATTTT.

This clone has just one count. The chain couples TRBV28 to TRBJ1-1; TRBD1 is a possible D gene (5 bases). Germline assignment: CDR1 MDHEN and CDR2 SYDVKM. V lost 2 bases and J 4 bases, leaving 17 bases between the germline ends. CDR3 length: 16 residues. This CDR3 is CASSLRSGPGGTEAFF. In nucleotides, the CDR3 is TGTGCCAGCAGTTTAAGATCCGGCCCGGGGGGCACTGAAGCTTTCTTT.

The chain couples TRBV28 to TRBJ2-3; 8 nucleotides align to TRBD1. The V gene's germline CDR1 is MDHEN and CDR2 SYDVKM. V was pared by 3 bases and J by 2 bases, with 7 bases of the junction left unmatched. The CDR3 has 16 amino acids. The CDR3 DNA is TGTGCCAGCAGTTTTTCGGACAGGGACCTCACAGATACGCAGTATTTT. This sequence encodes CASSFSDRDLTDTQYF.

The V call is TRBV27, the J call TRBJ1-2; 9 nucleotides match TRBD1. V lost 6 bases, J lost 5 bases, and 25 bases stayed unmatched. Germline CDR1 reads MNHEY; CDR2 reads SMNVEV (reference sequence). CDR3 length: 20 amino acids. The CDR3, as DNA: TGTGCCAGCAGACACTATCCCGGGACAGGGTTTCGGGAGGGACAGTATGGCTACACCTTC. Residues: CASRHYPGTGFREGQYGYTF.

V is TRBV11-2 and J is TRBJ2-3; perhaps TRBD2 as D (6 bases). CDR3 length equals 13 residues. Per germline, CDR1 SGHAT and CDR2 FQNNGV. The V end was cut by 5 bases, the J end by 2 bases, with 8 bases between. The CDR3 loop reads CASSQRVTDTQYF. Written as DNA, the CDR3 is TGTGCCAGCAGCCAGCGGGTCACAGATACGCAGTATTTT.

The genes are TRBV5-5 and TRBJ1-1; 11 bases map to TRBD1. Germline CDR1 is SGHKS and CDR2 is YYEKEE (reference sequence). V was clipped by 4 bases and J by 5 bases; unmatched bases: 7. CDR3 length: 15 residues. The CDR3 is CASSEDRGRGTEAFF. CDR3 bases: TGTGCCAGCAGCGAGGACAGGGGGCGAGGGACTGAAGCTTTCTTT.

The J gene is TRBJ2-7, the V gene TRBV2; TRBD2 is a possible D gene (7 bases). V was pared by 5 bases and J by 2 bases, with 16 bases between. The CDR3 is 15 residues long. Germline V gene data show CDR1 as SNHLY and CDR2 as FYNNEI. As DNA, the CDR3 is TGTGCCAGCAGTTTAGGCCGGGGGGCTACCTACGAGCAGTACTTC. Protein sequence: CASSLGRGATYEQYF.